Reported below is one T cell receptor beta chain. Its antigen is as yet unknown. This CDR3 is built from 13 residues. CDR1 and CDR2 (germline): SEHNR, FQNEAQ (reference sequence). V was cut by 1 base and J by 9 bases, with 10 bases left in between. The record originates from a study of cytomegalovirus exposure and HLA in healthy donors. Vbeta (60) and Jbeta (13) primers were used in the PCR. Sequenced by immunoSEQ multiplex PCR; TCRdb stores in-frame clones only, minus some. The sample has about 150,000 clones, approximately 83% seen once. Study results and limitations: Specificity of three CMV-associated chains for CMV antigens was verified in vitro. Reports showed the classifier diagnosing cytomegalovirus status with high specificity and sensitivity. Data from an earlier analysis indicated that most TCR beta V segments were productive either about 90% or about 30% of the time.

This chain links TRBV7-9 with TRBJ1-5; possible D gene TRBD1, 5 bases. This sequence originates from a male donor in good health and CMV-seronegative. Material: PBMCs. The CDR3 protein is CASSLGVQGPQHF. CDR3 in DNA: TGTGCCAGCAGCTTAGGGGTCCAGGGGCCCCAGCATTTT.